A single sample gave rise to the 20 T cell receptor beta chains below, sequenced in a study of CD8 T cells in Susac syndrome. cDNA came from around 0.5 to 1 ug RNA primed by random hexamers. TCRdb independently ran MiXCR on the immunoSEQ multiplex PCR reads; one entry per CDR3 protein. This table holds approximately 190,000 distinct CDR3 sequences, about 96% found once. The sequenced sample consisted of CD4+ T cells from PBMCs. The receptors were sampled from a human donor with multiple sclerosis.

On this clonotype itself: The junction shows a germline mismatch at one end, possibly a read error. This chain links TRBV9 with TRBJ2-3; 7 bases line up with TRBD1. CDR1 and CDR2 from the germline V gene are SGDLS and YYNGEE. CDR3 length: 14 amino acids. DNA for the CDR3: TGTGCCAGCAGCGTAGGAGGGGGCATGGATACGCAGTTTTTT. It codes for CASSVGGGMDTQFF.

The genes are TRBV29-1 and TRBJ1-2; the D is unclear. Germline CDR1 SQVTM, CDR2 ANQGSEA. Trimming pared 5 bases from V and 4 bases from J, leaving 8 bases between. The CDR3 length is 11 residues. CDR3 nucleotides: TGCAGCGTTCCGGGGTTCTATGGCTACACCTTC. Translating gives CSVPGFYGYTF. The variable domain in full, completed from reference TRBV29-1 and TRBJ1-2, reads SAVISQKPSRDICQRGTSLTIQCQVDSQVTMMFWYRQQPGQSLTLIATANQGSEATYESGFVIDKFPISRPNLTFSTLTVSNMSPEDSSIYLCSVPGFYGYTFGSGTRLTVV.

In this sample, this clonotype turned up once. The CDR3: CASSLDRGHTANVLTF. The CDR3 DNA reads TGTGCCAGCAGCCTAGACAGGGGGCATACGGCCAACGTCCTGACTTTC. The V gene is TRBV12-3 or TRBV12-4, the J gene TRBJ2-6; TRBD1 aligns across 10 bases. The CDR3 is 16 amino acids. V was pared by 6 bases and J by 6 bases, with 8 bases of the junction left unmatched.

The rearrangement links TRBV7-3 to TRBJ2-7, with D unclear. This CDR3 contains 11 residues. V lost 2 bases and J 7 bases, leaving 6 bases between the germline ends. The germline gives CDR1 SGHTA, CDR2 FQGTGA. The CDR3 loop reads CASSLQREQYF. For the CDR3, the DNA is TGTGCCAGCAGCTTACAACGTGAGCAGTACTTC. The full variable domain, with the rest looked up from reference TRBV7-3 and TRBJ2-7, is GAGVSQTPSNKVTEKGKYVELRCDPISGHTALYWYRQSLGQGPEFLIYFQGTGAADDSGLPNDRFFAVRPEGSVSTLKIQRTERGDSAVYLCASSLQREQYFGPGTRLTVT.

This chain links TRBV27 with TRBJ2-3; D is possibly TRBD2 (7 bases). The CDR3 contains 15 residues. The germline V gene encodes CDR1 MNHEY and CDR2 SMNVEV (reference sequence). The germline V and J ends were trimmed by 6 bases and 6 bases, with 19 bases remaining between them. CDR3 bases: TGTGCCAGCAGGGTCCAAACGGGGGGCGGTGATACGCAGTATTTT. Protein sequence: CASRVQTGGGDTQYF.

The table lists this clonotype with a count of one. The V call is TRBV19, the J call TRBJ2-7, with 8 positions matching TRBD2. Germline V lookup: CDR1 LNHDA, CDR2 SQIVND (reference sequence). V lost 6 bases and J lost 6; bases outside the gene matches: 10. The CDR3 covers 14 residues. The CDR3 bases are TGTGCCAGTAGCCGCGGGAGGCCCGTGGGCGAGCAGTACTTC. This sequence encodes CASSRGRPVGEQYF.

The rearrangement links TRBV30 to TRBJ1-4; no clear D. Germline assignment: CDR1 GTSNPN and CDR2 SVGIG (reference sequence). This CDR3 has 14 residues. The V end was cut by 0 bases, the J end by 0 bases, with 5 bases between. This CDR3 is CAWSVTSTNEKLFF. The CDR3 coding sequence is TGTGCCTGGAGTGTCACCTCAACTAATGAAAAACTGTTTTTT.

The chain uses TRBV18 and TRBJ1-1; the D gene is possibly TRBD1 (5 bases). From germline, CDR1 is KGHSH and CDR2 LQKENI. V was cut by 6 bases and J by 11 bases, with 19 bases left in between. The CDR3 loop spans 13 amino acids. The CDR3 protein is CASSPGPTTMAFF. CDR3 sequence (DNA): TGTGCCAGCTCGCCGGGACCCACCACGATGGCTTTCTTT.

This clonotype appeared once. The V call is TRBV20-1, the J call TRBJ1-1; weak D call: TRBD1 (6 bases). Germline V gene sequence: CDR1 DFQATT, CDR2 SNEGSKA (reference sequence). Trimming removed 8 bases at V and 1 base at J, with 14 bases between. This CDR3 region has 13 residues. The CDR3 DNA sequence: TGCAGTCAGGGGAGCCGGGGGAACACTGAAGCTTTCTTT. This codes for CSQGSRGNTEAFF.

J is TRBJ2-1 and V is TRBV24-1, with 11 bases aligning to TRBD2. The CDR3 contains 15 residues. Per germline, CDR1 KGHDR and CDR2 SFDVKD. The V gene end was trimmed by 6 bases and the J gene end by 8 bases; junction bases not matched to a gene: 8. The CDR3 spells CATSYLAGGLDEQFF. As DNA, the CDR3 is TGTGCCACCAGTTACCTAGCGGGAGGCCTTGATGAGCAGTTCTTC.

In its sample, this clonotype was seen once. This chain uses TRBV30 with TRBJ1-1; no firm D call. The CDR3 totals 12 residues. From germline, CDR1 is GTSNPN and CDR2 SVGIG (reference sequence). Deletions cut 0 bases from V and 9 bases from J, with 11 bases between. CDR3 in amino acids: CAWSVFPTQAFF. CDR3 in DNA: TGTGCCTGGAGTGTCTTTCCCACCCAAGCTTTCTTT.

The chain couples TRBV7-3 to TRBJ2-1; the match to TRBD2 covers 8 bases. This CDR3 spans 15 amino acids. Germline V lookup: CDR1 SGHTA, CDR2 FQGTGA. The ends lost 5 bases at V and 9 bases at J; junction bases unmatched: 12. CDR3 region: CASSKREFGAGEQFF. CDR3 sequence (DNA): TGTGCCAGCAGCAAGCGGGAGTTTGGGGCGGGTGAGCAGTTCTTC.

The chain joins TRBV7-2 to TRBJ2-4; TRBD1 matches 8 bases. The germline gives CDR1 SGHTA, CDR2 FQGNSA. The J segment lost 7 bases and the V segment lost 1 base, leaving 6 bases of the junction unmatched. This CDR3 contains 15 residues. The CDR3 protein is CASSLGQGAMNIQYF. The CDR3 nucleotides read TGTGCCAGCAGCTTAGGGCAGGGGGCGATGAACATTCAGTACTTC.

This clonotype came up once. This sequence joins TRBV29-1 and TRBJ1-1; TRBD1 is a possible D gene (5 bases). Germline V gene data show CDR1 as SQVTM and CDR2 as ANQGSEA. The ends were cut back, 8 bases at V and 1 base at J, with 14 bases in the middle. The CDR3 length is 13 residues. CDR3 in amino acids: CSSRLGTNTEAFF. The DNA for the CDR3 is TGCAGCTCTCGGCTAGGGACGAACACTGAAGCTTTCTTT. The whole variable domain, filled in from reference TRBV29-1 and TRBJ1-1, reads SAVISQKPSRDICQRGTSLTIQCQVDSQVTMMFWYRQQPGQSLTLIATANQGSEATYESGFVIDKFPISRPNLTFSTLTVSNMSPEDSSIYLCSSRLGTNTEAFFGQGTRLTVV.

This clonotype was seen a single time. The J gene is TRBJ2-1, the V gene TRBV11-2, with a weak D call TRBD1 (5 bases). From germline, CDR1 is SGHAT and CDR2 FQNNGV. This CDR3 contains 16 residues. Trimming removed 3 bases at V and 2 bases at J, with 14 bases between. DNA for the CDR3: TGTGCCAGCAGCTTTCCCCGGACACTAACCTACAATGAGCAGTTCTTC. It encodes CASSFPRTLTYNEQFF.

CDR3 sequence reads: CASSTRRGSETQYF. The CDR3 DNA follows: TGTGCCAGCAGCACCCGACGGGGGAGCGAGACCCAGTACTTC. The chain carries TRBV3-1 and TRBJ2-5; tentative D call: TRBD2 (6 bases). The CDR3 sequence is 14 residues long. Germline V gene data show CDR1 as LGHDT and CDR2 as YNNKEL (reference sequence). V lost 5 bases and J 5 bases, leaving 15 bases between the germline ends.

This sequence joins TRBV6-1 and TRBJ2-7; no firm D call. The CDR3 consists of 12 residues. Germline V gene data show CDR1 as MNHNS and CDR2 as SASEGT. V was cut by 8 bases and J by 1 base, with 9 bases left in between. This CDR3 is CASGVGSYEQYF. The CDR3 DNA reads TGTGCCAGCGGGGTGGGATCCTACGAGCAGTACTTC.

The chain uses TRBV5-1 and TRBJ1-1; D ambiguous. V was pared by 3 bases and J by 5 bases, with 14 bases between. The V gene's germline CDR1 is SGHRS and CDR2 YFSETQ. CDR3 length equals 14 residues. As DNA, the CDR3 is TGCGCCAGCAGCTCCAGGCACAAGGGAACTGAAGCTTTCTTT. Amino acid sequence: CASSSRHKGTEAFF. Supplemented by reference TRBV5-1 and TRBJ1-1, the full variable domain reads KAGVTQTPRYLIKTRGQQVTLSCSPISGHRSVSWYQQTPGQGLQFLFEYFSETQRNKGNFPGRFSGRQFSNSRSEMNVSTLELGDSALYLCASSSRHKGTEAFFGQGTRLTVV.

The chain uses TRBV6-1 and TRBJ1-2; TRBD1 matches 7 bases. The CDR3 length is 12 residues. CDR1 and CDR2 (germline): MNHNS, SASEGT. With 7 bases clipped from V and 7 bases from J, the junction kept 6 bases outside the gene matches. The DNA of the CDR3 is TGTGCCAGCACCCAAGACAGGGTTGGCTACACCTTC. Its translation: CASTQDRVGYTF.

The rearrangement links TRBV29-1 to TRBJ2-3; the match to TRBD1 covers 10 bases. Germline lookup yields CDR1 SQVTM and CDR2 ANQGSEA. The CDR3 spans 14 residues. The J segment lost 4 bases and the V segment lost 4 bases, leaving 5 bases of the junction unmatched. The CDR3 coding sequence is TGCAGCGTTGGAGACAGGGGGCAAGCAGATACGCAGTATTTT. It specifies CSVGDRGQADTQYF.